Shown below are 22 T cell receptor beta chains from a single sample sequenced in a study of shared clonotypes between healthy human individuals. Sequencing was performed with immunoSEQ multiplex PCR; in TCRdb, only in-frame clones are kept and a portion is missing. This sample has some 500,000 clones, with 70% to 80% found just once. Sequenced sample: PBMCs. The receptor source for this set is a woman aged 40 to 50 in good health. Some clones in this sample may be carry-over from other donors' samples.

In the case of this clone: Given a far larger clone just one base away, this is likely a sequencing read error. The genes are TRBV25-1 and TRBJ2-6, with 8 bases fitting TRBD1. The CDR3 has 16 amino acids. Germline V lookup: CDR1 MGHDK, CDR2 SYGVNS. The ends lost 10 bases at V and 3 bases at J; junction bases unmatched: 11. The CDR3 protein is CATPPQGADGANVLTF. In DNA form, the CDR3 reads TGTGCCACCCCCCCGCAGGGGGCGGATGGGGCCAACGTCCTGACTTTC.

This clone was recorded only once. The CDR3 coding sequence is TGCAGCGTTGCCCTAGGACTAGTTGTAGAGACCCAGTACTTC. Encoded protein: CSVALGLVVETQYF. The chain is built from TRBV29-1 and TRBJ2-5, with TRBD2 identical over 7 bases. The V segment lost 4 bases and the J segment 4 bases; nucleotides outside the gene matches: 9. CDR3 length: 14 amino acids. The germline gives CDR1 SQVTM, CDR2 ANQGSEA.

For this clone: This sequence is one base from a far larger clone and is likely a read error. The chain is built from TRBV29-1 and TRBJ1-2; D may be TRBD1 (5 bases). CDR3 length: 11 amino acids. CDR1 is SQVTM and CDR2 is ANQGSEA in the germline V gene. Here the CDR3 reads CGVERGEGYTF. The CDR3 DNA is TGCGGCGTTGAAAGAGGGGAGGGCTACACCTTC.

To note about this clone: A far more abundant clone sits one base away, making this likely a read error. Other DNA sequences in this sample translate to the same CDR3. DNA for the CDR3: TGTGCCAGCTGTCGACAGGGTTCGTGGACCGAAGCTTTCTTT. Amino acids: CASCRQGSWTEAFF. The genes are TRBV6-1 and TRBJ1-1; 7 bases map to TRBD1. CDR3 length: 14 amino acids. Losses at the gene ends were 8 bases for V and 8 bases for J; bases not matched to a gene: 14. The germline CDR1 and CDR2 sequences are MNHNS and SASEGT.

The J gene is TRBJ2-7, the V gene TRBV30; D gene ambiguous. The J call may be incorrect, as the DNA end agrees better with TRBJ2-1. Germline V gives CDR1 GTSNPN, CDR2 SVGIG (reference sequence). The length of the CDR3 is 13 residues. CDR3 DNA sequence: TGTGCCTGTACAAGGGCTAGTTACAATGAGCAGTTCTTC. Its translation is CACTRASYNEQFF.

This clone has at least ten counts. The rearrangement uses TRBV25-1 and TRBJ1-1; tentative D call: TRBD1 (5 bases). Germline V gives CDR1 MGHDK, CDR2 SYGVNS. The CDR3 extends over 14 amino acids. V gave up 4 bases and J gave up 1 base, with 10 bases separating them. The CDR3 spells CASSARQGNTEAFF. CDR3 DNA sequence: TGTGCCAGCAGTGCACGGCAGGGGAACACTGAAGCTTTCTTT.

The chain combines TRBV10-3 with TRBJ2-1; 7 nucleotides agree with TRBD1. Trimming cost V 6 bases and J 3 bases; bases outside gene matches: 8. CDR3 length equals 15 residues. Germline values: CDR1 ENHRY, CDR2 SYGVKD. The CDR3 DNA reads as TGTGCCATCAGCGCGACAGGGTCCATCTACAATGAGCAGTTCTTC. It translates to CAISATGSIYNEQFF.

This clone was detected only a few times. The rearrangement joins TRBV30 to TRBJ2-1, with 9 nucleotides matching TRBD2. V trimming: 3 bases; J trimming: 5 bases; junction bases outside the gene matches: 5. The germline CDR1 and CDR2 sequences are GTSNPN and SVGIG (reference sequence). This CDR3 spans 14 amino acids. CDR3 in amino acids: CAWRRLAANNEQFF. The CDR3 DNA is TGTGCCTGGAGGAGACTAGCGGCCAACAATGAGCAGTTCTTC. Filled out from reference TRBV30 and TRBJ2-1, the complete variable domain reads SQTIHQWPATLVQPVGSPLSLECTVEGTSNPNLYWYRQAAGRGLQLLFYSVGIGQISSEVPQNLSASRPQDRQFILSSKKLLLSDSGFYLCAWRRLAANNEQFFGPGTRLTVL.

This clone was counted only a few times. This sequence joins TRBV2 and TRBJ1-1; D possibly corresponds to TRBD1 (5 bases). Per germline, CDR1 SNHLY and CDR2 FYNNEI. V shed 6 bases and J shed 0 bases, with 11 bases lying between them. The length of the CDR3 is 14 residues. In nucleotides, the CDR3 is TGTGCCAGCAGCCGACAGAATTTGAACACTGAAGCTTTCTTT. Protein: CASSRQNLNTEAFF.

The chain joins TRBV28 to TRBJ1-1; the D is unclear. The CDR3 is made up of 16 amino acids. V lost 7 bases and J lost 0, with 18 bases in between. The germline gives CDR1 MDHEN, CDR2 SYDVKM. The CDR3, as DNA: TGTGCCAGCACCCGACTCGGGCTCAGGATGAACACTGAAGCTTTCTTT. This codes for CASTRLGLRMNTEAFF.

The chain carries TRBV5-1 and TRBJ1-2; TRBD1 matches 7 bases. CDR1 SGHRS and CDR2 YFSETQ come from the germline V gene. The length of the CDR3 is 15 residues. Trimming at V came to 4 bases and at J to 3 bases, leaving 9 bases not matched to a gene. For the CDR3, the DNA is TGCGCCAGCAGCGAGAACAGGGGAGCCGACTATGGCTACACCTTC. Translation: CASSENRGADYGYTF.

The rearrangement links TRBV27 to TRBJ2-5; 8 positions agree with TRBD1. This CDR3 region has 16 residues. From germline, CDR1 is MNHEY and CDR2 SMNVEV (reference sequence). After removal of 6 bases from V and 10 bases from J, the junction contained 19 bases not matched to a gene. This CDR3 is CASSTFVRAGGMVQYF. DNA of the CDR3: TGTGCCAGCAGCACCTTTGTGAGGGCAGGGGGCATGGTCCAGTACTTC.

This clone has at least ten counts. The chain recombines TRBV5-1 with TRBJ2-2; D not resolved. Between the trimmed V and J ends, which lost 1 base and 8 bases, there was a span of 12 bases. CDR1 and CDR2 from the germline V gene are SGHRS and YFSETQ. The CDR3 extends over 14 amino acids. CDR3 loop: CASSLFLMAGELFF. As DNA, the CDR3 is TGCGCCAGCAGCTTGTTCCTGATGGCGGGGGAGCTGTTTTTT.

As regards this clone: With only one base between it and a far larger clone, this is likely a read error. The limits of the CDR3 on the DNA are not certain, so only TCRdb's listed CDR3 is given. The genes are TRBV27 and TRBJ2-7. Germline V lookup: CDR1 MNHEY, CDR2 SMNVEV (reference sequence). The CDR3 numbers 13 amino acids, ends counted. The CDR3 loop is CASSSSDGYEQYF.

V usage is TRBV29-1 and J usage is TRBJ1-2; D is unresolved. This CDR3 has 12 amino acids. Per germline, CDR1 SQVTM and CDR2 ANQGSEA. V was pared by 2 bases and J by 5 bases, with 9 bases between. CDR3 in DNA: TGCAGCGTTGAAAGGCAGGATTATGGCTACACCTTC. Translated, it gives CSVERQDYGYTF.

The chain recombines TRBV5-6 with TRBJ1-2; 7 bases fit TRBD1. Looked up from germline, CDR1 is SGHDT and CDR2 is YYEEEE. This CDR3 region has 16 residues. J gave up 6 bases and V 3 bases, and 14 bases lay outside the gene matches. This chain's CDR3 is CASSYFDRDVRDGYTF. The CDR3 bases are TGTGCCAGCAGCTACTTCGACAGGGATGTAAGGGATGGCTACACCTTC.

The rearrangement links TRBV19 to TRBJ2-2; D is unclear. CDR1 and CDR2 (germline): LNHDA, SQIVND (reference sequence). The V and J ends lost 3 bases and 8 bases respectively, with 10 bases between them. This CDR3 has 13 amino acids. The CDR3 is CASSISDPGELFF. As DNA, the CDR3 is TGTGCCAGTAGTATTTCAGATCCGGGGGAGCTGTTTTTT. Full variable domain (remainder filled in from reference TRBV19 and TRBJ2-2): DGGITQSPKYLFRKEGQNVTLSCEQNLNHDAMYWYRQDPGQGLRLIYYSQIVNDFQKGDIAEGYSVSREKKESFPLTVTSAQKNPTAFYLCASSISDPGELFFGEGSRLTVL.

On this clone: A far larger clone lies a single base away; this is likely a read error. This chain links TRBV6-1 with TRBJ1-2; D unclear. The CDR3 totals 14 residues. Germline V gives CDR1 MNHNS, CDR2 SASEGT. CDR3 protein: CASGEAADALGYTF. The CDR3 DNA reads TGTGCCAGCGGTGAAGCGGCTGACGCCCTTGGCTACACCTTC.

For this clone: This likely stems from a read error, as it lies one base from a far larger clone. Other DNA sequences of this sample code for an identical CDR3. The gene calls are TRBV28 and TRBJ2-7; D uncertain. Germline V gives CDR1 MDHEN, CDR2 SYDVKM. The CDR3 loop spans 11 amino acids. The CDR3 DNA reads as TGTGCTAGCAGTGGGCGAATCGAGCAGTACTTC. Encoded protein: CASSGRIEQYF.

The CDR3, as DNA: TGTGCCAGCAGTTTATACGCAGACTCCTACGAGCAGTACTTC. Its protein product is CASSLYADSYEQYF. The chain employs TRBV27 and TRBJ2-7, with no clear D. V shed 1 base and J shed 0 bases, with 7 bases lying between them. The CDR3 loop spans 14 amino acids. Germline CDR1 and CDR2: MNHEY and SMNVEV (reference sequence).

The chain has TRBV5-4 and TRBJ2-5, with 8 bases identical to TRBD2. V lost 4 bases, J lost 2 bases, and 10 bases stayed unmatched. The CDR3 is 16 amino acids. CDR1 is SGHNT, CDR2 YYREEE, per germline (reference sequence). CDR3 bases: TGTGCCAGCAGCCAAGACATCAGCGGGAGACAAGAGACCCAGTACTTC. Protein: CASSQDISGRQETQYF.

The CDR3 DNA reads TGTGCCAGCAGCAAGGGACAGAGCGGGTTCGAGCAGTACTTC. Its translation is CASSKGQSGFEQYF. The genes are TRBV11-3 and TRBJ2-7; possible D gene TRBD1, 7 bases. This CDR3 has 14 residues. V lost 5 bases, J lost 6 bases, and 17 bases lay in between. Per germline, CDR1 SGHNT and CDR2 YENEEA.